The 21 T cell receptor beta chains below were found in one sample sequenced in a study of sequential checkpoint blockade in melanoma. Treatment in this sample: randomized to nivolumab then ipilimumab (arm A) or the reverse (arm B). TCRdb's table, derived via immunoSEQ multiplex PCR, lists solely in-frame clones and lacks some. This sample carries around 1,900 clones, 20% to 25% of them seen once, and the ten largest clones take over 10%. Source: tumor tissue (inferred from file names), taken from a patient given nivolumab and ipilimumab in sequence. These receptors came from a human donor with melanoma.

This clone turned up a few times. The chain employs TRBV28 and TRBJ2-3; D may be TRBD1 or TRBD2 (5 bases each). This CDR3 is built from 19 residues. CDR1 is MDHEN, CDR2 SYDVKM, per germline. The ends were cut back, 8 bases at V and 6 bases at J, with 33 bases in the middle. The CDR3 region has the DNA TGTGCCAGCCCCCACGCTCGGATCGAGACGGGACGGTGCGGGGATACGCAGTATTTT. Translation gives CASPHARIETGRCGDTQYF.

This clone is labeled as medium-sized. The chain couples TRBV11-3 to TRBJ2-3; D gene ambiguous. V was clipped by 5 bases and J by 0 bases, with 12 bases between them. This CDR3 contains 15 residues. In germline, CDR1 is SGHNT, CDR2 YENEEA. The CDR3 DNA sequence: TGTGCCAGCAGCCCCGGCTCTACTAGCACAGATACGCAGTATTTT. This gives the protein CASSPGSTSTDTQYF.

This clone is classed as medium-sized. The CDR3 region is CASSKQGASGNTIYF. In DNA, the CDR3 is TGTGCCAGCAGCAAACAGGGGGCATCTGGAAACACCATATATTTT. The V gene is TRBV11-3, the J gene TRBJ1-3; 9 bases fit TRBD1. The trim removed 5 bases at V and 1 base at J, leaving 3 bases unmatched. The CDR3 length is 15 residues. Germline CDR1 is SGHNT and CDR2 is YENEEA.

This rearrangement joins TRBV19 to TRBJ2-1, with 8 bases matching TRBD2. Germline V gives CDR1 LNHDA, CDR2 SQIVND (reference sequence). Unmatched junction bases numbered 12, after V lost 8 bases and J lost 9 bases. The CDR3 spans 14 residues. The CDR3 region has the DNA TGTGCCAGTCATACCGGGGGGGCCAGAGGTGAGCAGTTCTTC. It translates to CASHTGGARGEQFF.

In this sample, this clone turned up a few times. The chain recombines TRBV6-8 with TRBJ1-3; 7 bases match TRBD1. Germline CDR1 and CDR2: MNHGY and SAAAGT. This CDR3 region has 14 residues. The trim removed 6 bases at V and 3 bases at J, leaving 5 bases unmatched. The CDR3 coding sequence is TGTGCCAGCAGACAGGGGCTCGATGGAAACACCATATATTTT. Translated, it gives CASRQGLDGNTIYF.

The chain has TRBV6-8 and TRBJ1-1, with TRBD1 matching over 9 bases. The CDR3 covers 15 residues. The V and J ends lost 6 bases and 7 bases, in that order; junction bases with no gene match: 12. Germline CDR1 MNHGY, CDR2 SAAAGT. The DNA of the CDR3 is TGTGCCAGCAGAGCGGGACAGGGCGCTTCTTATGAAGCTTTCTTT. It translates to CASRAGQGASYEAFF.

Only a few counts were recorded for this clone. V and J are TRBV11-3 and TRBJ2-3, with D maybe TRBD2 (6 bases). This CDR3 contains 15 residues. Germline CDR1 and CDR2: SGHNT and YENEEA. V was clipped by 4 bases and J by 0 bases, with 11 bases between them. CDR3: CASSYVGGSTDTQYF. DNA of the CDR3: TGTGCCAGCAGCTACGTGGGGGGAAGCACAGATACGCAGTATTTT.

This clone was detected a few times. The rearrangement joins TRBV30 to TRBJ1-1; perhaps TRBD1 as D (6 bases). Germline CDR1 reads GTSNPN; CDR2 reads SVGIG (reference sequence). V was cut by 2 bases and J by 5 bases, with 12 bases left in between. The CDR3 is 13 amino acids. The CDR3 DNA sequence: TGTGCCTGGAGTCCGCAGGGGTGGACTGAAGCTTTCTTT. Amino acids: CAWSPQGWTEAFF.

The DNA for the CDR3 is TGTGCCAGTAGTAGACAGGGGTACGACGAGCAGTACTTC. Translation: CASSRQGYDEQYF. The genes are TRBV19 and TRBJ2-7; TRBD1 matches 8 bases. The junction had 4 bases not matched to a gene; V was cut back by 4 bases and J by 5 bases. Germline CDR1 reads LNHDA; CDR2 reads SQIVND (reference sequence). This CDR3 comprises 13 residues.

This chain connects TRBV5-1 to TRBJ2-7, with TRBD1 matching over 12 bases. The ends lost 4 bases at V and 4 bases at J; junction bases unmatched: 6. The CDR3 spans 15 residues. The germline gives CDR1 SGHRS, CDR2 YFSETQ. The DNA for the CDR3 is TGCGCCAGCAGCCCCGAGGGACAGGGGGCATACGAGCAGTACTTC. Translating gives CASSPEGQGAYEQYF.

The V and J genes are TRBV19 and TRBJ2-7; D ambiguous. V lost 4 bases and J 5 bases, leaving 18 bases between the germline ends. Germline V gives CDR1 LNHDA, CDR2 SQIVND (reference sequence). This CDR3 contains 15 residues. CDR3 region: CASSRNRMLEDEQYF. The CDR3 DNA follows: TGTGCCAGTAGTAGGAATAGAATGCTAGAGGACGAGCAGTACTTC.

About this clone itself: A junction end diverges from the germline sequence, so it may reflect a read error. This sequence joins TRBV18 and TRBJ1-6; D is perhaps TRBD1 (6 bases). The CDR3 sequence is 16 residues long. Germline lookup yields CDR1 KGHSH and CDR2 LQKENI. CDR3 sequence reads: CASSPQGLGYNSPLHF. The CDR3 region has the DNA TGTGCCAGCTCGCCACAGGGACTAGGGTATAATTCACCCCTCCACTTT.

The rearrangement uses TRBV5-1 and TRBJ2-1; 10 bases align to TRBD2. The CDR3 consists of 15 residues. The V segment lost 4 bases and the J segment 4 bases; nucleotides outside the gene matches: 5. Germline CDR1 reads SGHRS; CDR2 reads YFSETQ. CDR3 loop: CASSLSGGPYNEQFF. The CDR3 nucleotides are TGCGCCAGCAGCCTTAGCGGGGGGCCGTACAATGAGCAGTTCTTC.

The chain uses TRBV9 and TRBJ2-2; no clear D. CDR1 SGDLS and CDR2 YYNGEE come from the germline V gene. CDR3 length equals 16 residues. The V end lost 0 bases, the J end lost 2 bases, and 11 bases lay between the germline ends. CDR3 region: CASSVDHGFNTGELFF. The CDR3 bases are TGTGCCAGCAGCGTAGATCACGGATTTAACACCGGGGAGCTGTTTTTT.

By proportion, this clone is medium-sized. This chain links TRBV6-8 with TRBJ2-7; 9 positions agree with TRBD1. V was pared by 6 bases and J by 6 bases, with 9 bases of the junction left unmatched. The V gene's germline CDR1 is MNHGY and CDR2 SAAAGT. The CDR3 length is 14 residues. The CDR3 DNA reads TGTGCCAGCAGAGGGGGACAGGGACAATTCGAGCAGTACTTC. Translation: CASRGGQGQFEQYF.

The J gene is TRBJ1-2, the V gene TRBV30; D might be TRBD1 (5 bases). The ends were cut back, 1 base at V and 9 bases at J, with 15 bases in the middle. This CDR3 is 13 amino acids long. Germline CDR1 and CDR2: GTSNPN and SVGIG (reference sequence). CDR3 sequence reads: CAWSEGWGRSYTF. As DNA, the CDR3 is TGTGCCTGGAGTGAGGGGTGGGGTCGGAGCTACACCTTC.

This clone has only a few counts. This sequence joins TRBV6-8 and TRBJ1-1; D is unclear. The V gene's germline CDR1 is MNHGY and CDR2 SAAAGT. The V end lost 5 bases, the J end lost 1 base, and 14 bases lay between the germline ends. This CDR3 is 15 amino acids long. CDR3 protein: CASSVQTDQNTEAFF. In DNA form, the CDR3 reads TGTGCCAGCAGTGTACAAACGGACCAGAACACTGAAGCTTTCTTT.

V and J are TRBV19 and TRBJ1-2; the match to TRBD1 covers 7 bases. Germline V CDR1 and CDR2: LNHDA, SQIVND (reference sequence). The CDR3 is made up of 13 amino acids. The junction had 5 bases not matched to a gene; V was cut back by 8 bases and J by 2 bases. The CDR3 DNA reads TGTGCCAGTCGAAACAGGGGAAACTATGGCTACACCTTC. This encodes CASRNRGNYGYTF.

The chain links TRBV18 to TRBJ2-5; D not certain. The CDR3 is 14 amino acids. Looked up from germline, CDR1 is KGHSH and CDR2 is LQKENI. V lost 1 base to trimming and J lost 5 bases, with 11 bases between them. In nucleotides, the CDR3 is TGTGCCAGCTCACCACAAAAAGGATCGGAGACCCAGTACTTC. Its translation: CASSPQKGSETQYF.

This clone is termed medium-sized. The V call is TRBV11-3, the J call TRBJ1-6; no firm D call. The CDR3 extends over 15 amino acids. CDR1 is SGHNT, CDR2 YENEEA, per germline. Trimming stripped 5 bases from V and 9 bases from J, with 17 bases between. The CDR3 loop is CASSNLQVDRSPLHF. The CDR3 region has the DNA TGTGCCAGCAGCAACCTGCAGGTAGATCGTTCACCCCTCCACTTT. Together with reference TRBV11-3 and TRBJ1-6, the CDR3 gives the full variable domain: EAGVVQSPRYKIIEKKQPVAFWCNPISGHNTLYWYLQNLGQGPELLIRYENEEAVDDSQLPKDRFSAERLKGVDSTLKIQPAELGDSAVYLCASSNLQVDRSPLHFGNGTRLTVT.

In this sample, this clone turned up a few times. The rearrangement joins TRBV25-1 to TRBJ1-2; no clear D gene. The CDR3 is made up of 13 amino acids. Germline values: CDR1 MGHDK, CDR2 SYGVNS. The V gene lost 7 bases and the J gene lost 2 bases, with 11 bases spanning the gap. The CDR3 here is CASNMDGNYGYTF. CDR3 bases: TGTGCCAGCAACATGGACGGAAACTATGGCTACACCTTC.